Below, 24 T cell receptor beta chains from the same sample are listed, as sequenced in a study of human T cells and chemical hapten exposure. The time point was: patch test 3, about 24 weeks after DPC sensitization. Specified treatment: therapeutic diphenylcyclopropenone sensitization with weekly scalp DPC. TCRdb reprocessed the RACE reads with MiXCR, giving one entry per CDR3 protein. The data contain roughly 62,000 distinct CDR3 sequences, 9.5% to 15% of them singletons. The sample consisted of whole blood, taken in connection with sensitization to the hapten diphenylcyclopropenone (DPC). All receptors come from a man under 40 with alopecia areata. Some clones in this sample may be carry-over from other donors' samples.

This clonotype was seen a few times. This sequence joins TRBV20-1 and TRBJ2-7; no firm D call. There are 13 residues in the CDR3. From germline, CDR1 is DFQATT and CDR2 SNEGSKA (reference sequence). V was pared by 5 bases and J by 2 bases, with 13 bases between. CDR3 DNA: TGCAGTGCTTACCAAAGTACGACCTACGAGCAGTACTTC. Protein product: CSAYQSTTYEQYF.

CDR3 in amino acids: CSARLAGGSYNEQFF. In DNA form, the CDR3 reads TGCAGTGCTCGACTAGCGGGGGGATCCTACAATGAGCAGTTCTTC. The V and J genes are TRBV20-1 and TRBJ2-1; 13 positions match TRBD2. The length of the CDR3 is 15 residues. The junction had 2 bases not matched to a gene; V was cut back by 5 bases and J by 1 base. Germline loops: CDR1 DFQATT, CDR2 SNEGSKA (reference sequence).

This clonotype was seen a handful of times. This chain connects TRBV12-3 or TRBV12-4 to TRBJ1-4; D uncertain. The CDR3 has 14 residues. V shed 0 bases and J shed 7 bases, with 9 bases lying between them. In DNA, the CDR3 is TGTGCCAGCAGTTTAGCGGGGATAGGTGAAAAACTGTTTTTT. It translates to CASSLAGIGEKLFF.

On this clonotype itself: A much larger clonotype is one base distant, so this may be a read error. This chain connects TRBV11-2 to TRBJ2-6; 7 bases map to TRBD1. Germline V lookup: CDR1 SGHAT, CDR2 FQNNGV. The CDR3 is 15 amino acids. The CDR3, as DNA: TGTACCAGCAGCTCCCAGGGGGCTGGGGCCAACGTCCTGACTTTC. Its protein product is CTSSSQGAGANVLTF.

With regard to this clonotype: This may stem from a read error, because a much larger clone lies one nucleotide away. V usage is TRBV7-2 and J usage is TRBJ2-4; D might be TRBD1 (6 bases). The DNA end lines up better with TRBJ2-1; the J call may be wrong. CDR3 length: 14 residues. CDR1 SGHTA and CDR2 FQGNSA come from the germline V gene. CDR3 nucleotides: TGTGCCAGCAGCACCCGGACAGCTAAAAACATTCAGTTCTTC. It specifies CASSTRTAKNIQFF.

CDR3 nucleotides: TGCAGTGCTAAAAGCGCCTACGAGCAGTACTTC. Translating it yields CSAKSAYEQYF. This chain uses TRBV20-1 with TRBJ2-7; D gene ambiguous. CDR3 length: 11 residues. Germline V gives CDR1 DFQATT, CDR2 SNEGSKA (reference sequence). V dropped 4 bases and J dropped 2 bases, with 6 bases sitting between them.

This clonotype was counted at least ten times. The chain joins TRBV5-6 to TRBJ2-7; 8 bases line up with TRBD2. The junction had 7 bases not matched to a gene; V was cut back by 3 bases and J by 2 bases. The germline gives CDR1 SGHDT, CDR2 YYEEEE. The CDR3 is 15 residues long. The CDR3 DNA follows: TGTGCCAGCAGCTACTATAGCGGGGCCCCCTACGAGCAGTACTTC. It translates to CASSYYSGAPYEQYF.

This clonotype was seen a handful of times. V and J are TRBV27 and TRBJ2-7; 7 nucleotides align to TRBD2. Germline trimming cut 5 bases from V and 4 bases from J; bases unmatched to any gene: 11. There are 15 residues in the CDR3. CDR1 is MNHEY and CDR2 is SMNVEV in the germline V gene (reference sequence). The CDR3, as DNA: TGTGCCAGCAGTGCCCAGGGAGGGGTCCCGTACGAGCAGTACTTC. Its protein is CASSAQGGVPYEQYF.

This clonotype turned up a few times. This sequence joins TRBV12-3 or TRBV12-4 and TRBJ2-3; possibly TRBD1 or TRBD2 for D (5 bases each). This CDR3 region has 13 residues. V was trimmed by 7 bases and J by 4 bases, leaving 12 bases between them. The CDR3: CASTLRGADTQYF. In nucleotides, the CDR3 is TGTGCCAGCACATTGAGGGGCGCAGATACGCAGTATTTT.

The chain uses TRBV7-2 and TRBJ1-1, with a possible D match to TRBD1 (6 bases). This CDR3 contains 12 residues. Germline loops: CDR1 SGHTA, CDR2 FQGNSA. Trimming left V 4 bases short and J 6 bases short, with 9 bases between. The CDR3 spells CASSYGQPEAFF. The CDR3, as DNA: TGTGCCAGCAGCTACGGACAGCCTGAAGCTTTCTTT.

This clonotype was seen more than once but under ten times. The genes are TRBV6-2 or TRBV6-3 and TRBJ1-3; D call uncertain. The V gene lost 7 bases and the J gene lost 4 bases, with 20 bases spanning the gap. CDR3 length equals 16 residues. Germline CDR1 is MNHEY and CDR2 is SVGEGT. The CDR3 nucleotides are TGTGCCAGCACCAACCTCGGAGGGCGAGCAGGAAACACCATATATTTT. Amino acids: CASTNLGGRAGNTIYF.

V and J are TRBV12-3 or TRBV12-4 and TRBJ1-4; D unresolved. The CDR3 contains 14 residues. V was shortened by 0 bases and J by 8 bases, with 10 bases between the two germline ends. The CDR3 DNA reads TGTGCCAGCAGTTTAGCACATTCAAAAGAAAAACTGTTTTTT. Its translation is CASSLAHSKEKLFF.

This clonotype was picked up many times. The chain combines TRBV7-6 with TRBJ2-1; possibly TRBD1 for D (6 bases). The CDR3 is made up of 16 amino acids. Per germline, CDR1 SGHVS and CDR2 FNYEAQ. V was cut by 4 bases and J by 1 base, with 14 bases left in between. CDR3 residues: CASSSLQGWSYNEQFF. CDR3 DNA sequence: TGTGCCAGCAGCTCCCTGCAGGGGTGGTCCTACAATGAGCAGTTCTTC.

V and J are TRBV5-1 and TRBJ1-2; D unresolved. This CDR3 is built from 13 residues. V was shortened by 4 bases and J by 8 bases, with 15 bases between the two germline ends. Germline CDR1 reads SGHRS; CDR2 reads YFSETQ. The CDR3 loop reads CASSLTPPSGYTF. The CDR3 DNA follows: TGCGCCAGCAGCCTAACACCTCCGAGCGGCTACACCTTC.

This clonotype was picked up many times. The chain couples TRBV7-7 to TRBJ1-1; TRBD1 aligns across 9 bases. V lost 5 bases and J lost 2; bases outside the gene matches: 9. Per the germline V gene, CDR1 is SSHAT and CDR2 is FNYEAQ (reference sequence). CDR3 length: 16 amino acids. In DNA form, the CDR3 reads TGTGCCAGCAGCCGAAATCCGGACAGGGGTAACACTGAAGCTTTCTTT. This codes for CASSRNPDRGNTEAFF.

The chain has TRBV13 and TRBJ2-7; TRBD1 agrees at 11 bases. V shed 5 bases and J 3 bases; nucleotides not matched to a gene: 12. CDR1 and CDR2 from the germline V gene are PRHDT and FYEKMQ (reference sequence). The CDR3 contains 17 residues. CDR3 DNA sequence: TGTGCCAGCAGCCCCCCGGGTGAGGACAGGGGGCTCTACGAGCAGTACTTC. It encodes CASSPPGEDRGLYEQYF.

This clonotype has just a few counts. This chain uses TRBV29-1 with TRBJ1-2; possible D gene TRBD1, 5 bases. The length of the CDR3 is 11 residues. The V end was cut by 6 bases, the J end by 8 bases, with 13 bases between. Germline V CDR1 and CDR2: SQVTM, ANQGSEA. CDR3 sequence: CSVGRGDGYTF. For the CDR3, the DNA is TGCAGCGTAGGAAGGGGAGACGGCTACACCTTC.

This clonotype was counted a few times. The chain couples TRBV10-3 to TRBJ2-4; 7 bases align to TRBD1. The trim removed 2 bases at V and 6 bases at J, leaving 1 base unmatched. The germline CDR1 and CDR2 sequences are ENHRY and SYGVKD. The CDR3 is made up of 13 amino acids. CDR3 sequence reads: CAISEGDRNIQYF. DNA of the CDR3: TGTGCCATCAGTGAGGGGGACAGAAACATTCAGTACTTC.

This clonotype was detected many times. The genes are TRBV7-2 and TRBJ1-4; D is perhaps TRBD1 (6 bases). Germline loops: CDR1 SGHTA, CDR2 FQGNSA. Trimming pared 1 base from V and 7 bases from J, leaving 10 bases between. The CDR3 has 14 residues. The CDR3 DNA is TGTGCCAGCAGCTTAGGGGGGCGCGGTGAAAAACTGTTTTTT. The encoded protein is CASSLGGRGEKLFF.

This chain uses TRBV5-5 with TRBJ1-1; D call uncertain. V was cut by 3 bases and J by 8 bases, with 11 bases left in between. CDR1 is SGHKS and CDR2 is YYEKEE in the germline V gene (reference sequence). The CDR3 is 12 residues long. The CDR3 DNA sequence: TGTGCCAGCAGCTGGGGAGAGACAGAAGCTTTCTTT. The encoded protein is CASSWGETEAFF.

V and J are TRBV6-2 or TRBV6-3 and TRBJ2-3; 8 bases are shared with TRBD2. CDR3 length: 12 amino acids. The germline gives CDR1 MNHEY, CDR2 SVGEGT. V lost 6 bases to trimming and J lost 8 bases; unmatched junction nucleotides: 4. This chain's CDR3 is CASSRTSRTQYF. For the CDR3, the DNA is TGTGCCAGCAGCCGGACTAGCCGTACGCAGTATTTT.

A few counts support this clonotype. This chain joins TRBV12-3 or TRBV12-4 and TRBJ1-1; D gene uncertain. The V end was cut by 2 bases, the J end by 1 base, with 8 bases between. The CDR3 runs 14 residues. As DNA, the CDR3 is TGTGCCAGCAGTTTAACGGCAGGGAACACTGAAGCTTTCTTT. Translating it yields CASSLTAGNTEAFF.

In its sample, this clonotype was seen a few times. V is TRBV6-5 and J is TRBJ2-3; no reliable D call. With 6 bases removed from V and 1 base from J, the gap between germline ends came to 14 bases. CDR1 and CDR2 from the germline V gene are MNHEY and SVGAGI. The CDR3 is made up of 15 amino acids. The CDR3 nucleotides read TGTGCCAGCAGCCCCTACCCTGGGGGCACAGATACGCAGTATTTT. It encodes CASSPYPGGTDTQYF.

The rearrangement links TRBV20-1 to TRBJ2-7; D unclear. CDR1 DFQATT and CDR2 SNEGSKA come from the germline V gene (reference sequence). With 1 base removed from V and 2 bases from J, the gap between germline ends came to 6 bases. This CDR3 contains 12 residues. The CDR3 sequence: CSARGQTYEQYF. CDR3 DNA sequence: TGCAGTGCTAGAGGGCAGACCTACGAGCAGTACTTC.